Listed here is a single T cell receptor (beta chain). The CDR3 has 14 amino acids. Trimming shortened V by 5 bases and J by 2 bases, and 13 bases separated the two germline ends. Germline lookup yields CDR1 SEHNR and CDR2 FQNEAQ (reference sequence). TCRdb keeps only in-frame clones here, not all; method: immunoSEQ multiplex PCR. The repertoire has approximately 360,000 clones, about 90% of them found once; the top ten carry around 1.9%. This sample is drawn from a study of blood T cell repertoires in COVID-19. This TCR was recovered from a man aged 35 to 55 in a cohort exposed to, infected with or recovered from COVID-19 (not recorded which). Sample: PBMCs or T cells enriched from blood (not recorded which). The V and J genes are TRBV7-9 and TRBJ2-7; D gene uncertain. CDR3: CASSPEIPTYEQYF. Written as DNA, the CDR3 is TGTGCCAGCAGCCCTGAGATACCTACCTACGAGCAGTACTTC.